The sequence of this T cell receptor beta chain was determined in a study of T cell responses to AZD1222 COVID-19 vaccine listed by TCRdb under 2021. Regarding the study in general: AZD1222 recipients with second doses at about 4 weeks or about 12 weeks were pooled, because spike-specific TCR depth and breadth did not differ between schedules. A total of 240 or so trial participants underwent TCR sequencing, of whom about 200 had received two doses of AZD1222 and roughly 26 had received two doses of the MenACWY control vaccine. Trial participants were enrolled into age subgroups of 18-55, 56-69 and 70-plus years, which contained approximately 150, 28 and 58 TCR-sequenced participants, respectively.

The label giving this sample's time point can be read as: baseline before first vaccination. Samples from vaccinated people were obtained from the UK trials COV001 and COV002, which included a single-blind randomized controlled phase 2/3 trial of AZD1222 (ChAdOx1 nCoV-19) in healthy adults. For TCRbeta chain sequencing, PBMC samples were collected from trial participants at day 0 and at day 28 after the second dose. The germline V gene encodes CDR1 LNHNV and CDR2 YYDKDF (reference sequence). Reading from cysteine to phenylalanine, the CDR3 counts 15 amino acids. The kept DNA is CDR3 alone, 45 bases in frame from the first base. The germline ends are 9 bases apart after V is trimmed by 0 bases and J by 1 base. Findings and caveats that apply to the study as a whole: After two AZD1222 doses, both the breadth and the depth of spike-specific TCRs were significantly higher than at day 0 and than in MenACWY recipients. In the small 56-69-year group, the increase in depth fell short of significance, most likely because of low power. Conclusions about previously exposed vaccinees are limited because only a handful of AZD1222 recipients were SARS-CoV-2 seropositive at baseline. Most participants were white British and females outnumbered males, and the authors suggested that clonal diversity may have been underestimated. CD4 TCRs associated with the vaccine covered the entire spike protein, and the dominant responses were in regions 160-218 and 743-854. Because no day 14 peak-response samples were available, repertoires were characterized only after the peak T cell response. Epitopes outside the regions mutated in the B.1.351 and B.1.1.7 variants were reportedly recognized by nearly half of the unique spike-specific TCRs.

Of note for this clone: This receptor's antigen is unknown. No clone much larger than this one lies a single base away; base qualities are absent.

The CDR3 regions of human TCRbeta chains were subjected to immunosequencing. For the original study's pipeline: Repertoire TCRs were matched against a reference library of SARS-CoV-2-specific TCRs generated with the MIRA antigen-specificity platform. Breadth meant the fraction of unique TCRs that were SARS-CoV-2-associated, whereas depth meant the fraction of total T cells that were SARS-CoV-2-associated. Using the MIRA data, each spike-specific TCR was mapped to the spike region that the TCR reacts to and placed in a CD4 or CD8 class. Log10-transformed breadth and depth values were compared by one-way ANOVA with Sidak's multiple comparisons tests. TCRdb re-hosts the immuneACCESS table, in-frame sequences only. Its copies lack some clones; in the studies checked, an unresolved V gene accounts for under half of them, and the cause for the rest is not known. V and J calls and clone size come straight from that table; D and trimming were deduced from the DNA. This sample gives 130,000 to 150,000 clones in total; approximately 90% of them show up just once. The ten largest clonotypes hold approximately 3% of the sample.

This chain joins TRBV15 to TRBJ1-2, and the D gene may be TRBD1, 5 bases matching. The receptor was isolated from an adult in good health. The material was peripheral blood, obtained on day 0 of AZD1222 vaccination. The DNA reads as follows: TGTGCCACCAGCAGAGATGGGGCGGATAACTATGGCTACACCTTC. Its protein reads: CATSRDGADNYGYTF. The full variable domain, completed from the reference TRBV15 and TRBJ1-2 proteins outside the CDR3, reads DAMVIQNPRYQVTQFGKPVTLSCSQTLNHNVMYWYQQKSSQAPKLLFHYYDKDFNNEADTPDNFQSRRPNTSFCFLDIRSPGLGDTAMYLCATSRDGADNYGYTFGSGTRLTVV.